This entry is about one T cell receptor beta chain. Its antigen remains unidentified. The protocol was immunoSEQ multiplex PCR, while the TCRdb copy is restricted to in-frame clones and leaves out a portion. The sample yields tens of thousands of clones, roughly 77% seen once. This record comes from a study of PD-1 blockade in mismatch repair-deficient tumors. Study-wide context: Enrolled about 2012-2016, patients had progressing, pretreated mismatch repair-deficient cancers of approximately 13 types.

PCR or immunohistochemistry showed mismatch repair deficiency in every enrolled patient. The TCR-sequenced patients were three responders to pembrolizumab. The study's findings and limits: Rapid post-treatment expansion, then contraction, generally preceding radiologic response, marked tumor-resident clones.

Germline-derived CDR1 and CDR2 are MNHEY and SVGAGI. The CDR3 length is 13 residues. The V and J ends lost 6 bases and 6 bases respectively, with 14 bases between them. The chain combines TRBV6-5 with TRBJ1-2; tentatively, D is TRBD1 (5 bases). This specimen consisted of peripheral blood, obtained 4 weeks after starting pembrolizumab. This receptor was obtained from an adult with mismatch repair-deficient cancer. This CDR3 is CASRPTGVDGYTF. As DNA, the CDR3 is TGTGCCAGCAGACCGACGGGGGTGGATGGCTACACCTTC.